Here is one T cell receptor (beta chain) with its context. Its antigen remains unknown. The data were taken from a study of shared clonotypes between healthy human individuals. Trimming cost V 1 base and J 5 bases, with 15 bases left between them. Germline V lookup: CDR1 MNHNS, CDR2 SASEGT. The CDR3 has 15 residues. General observations from the study: Apart from blood, nothing was sampled; tissue repertoires likely differ. Rarefaction indicated that sorted-subset sequencing remained incomplete although depth was large. Sequencing depth was expected to affect clonotype sharing among donors.

Assay: immunoSEQ multiplex PCR; the TCRdb copy retains only in-frame clones and omits some. The data hold about 95,000 clones, with 65% to 70% observed a single time. The chain links TRBV6-1 to TRBJ2-7; no clear D. The specimen sequenced was memory CD8+ T cells sorted from blood. Stated subset: CD45RO+ cells pooled with CCR7-negative TemRA cells. This clonotype was obtained from a young man in good health. The CDR3 region has the DNA TGTGCCAGCAGTGAAGTCGGGCGCCCCAGGAACGAGCAGTACTTC. Protein product: CASSEVGRPRNEQYF.